The rows below give T cell receptor beta chains drawn from one sample of a study of STAT5B mutations in CD4+ large granular lymphocyte leukemia. Measured with immunoSEQ multiplex PCR; TCRdb has only the in-frame clones, and not every one. The table includes approximately 31,000 clones, around 70% detected once. The specimen was CD4+ T cells from blood buffy coats. The origin of the receptors is a human donor in good health. Each CDR3 is given with its conserved first and last residue. D genes are given only for firm matches. The size field is filled for only some rows; it gives once, few, many or a size class.

j_call: TRBJ1-1
clone_size: few
v_call: TRBV5-1
d_call: NA
cdr3_length: 13
cdr3_aa: CASTRTDNTEAFF
cdr3_nt: TGCGCCAGCACCAGGACAGATAACACTGAAGCTTTCTTT

j_call: TRBJ2-2
clone_size: NA
v_call: TRBV7-2
d_call: NA
cdr3_length: 14
cdr3_aa: CASRGTGLAGELFF
cdr3_nt: TGTGCCAGCAGGGGAACAGGGTTGGCCGGGGAGCTGTTTTTT

j_call: TRBJ1-2
clone_size: NA
v_call: TRBV10-1
d_call: TRBD1
cdr3_length: 15
cdr3_aa: CASSGGTGVNYGYTF
cdr3_nt: TGCGCCAGCAGTGGGGGGACAGGGGTGAACTATGGCTACACCTTC

j_call: TRBJ1-1
clone_size: NA
v_call: TRBV2
d_call: TRBD1
cdr3_length: 14
cdr3_aa: CASRTGQMNTEAFF
cdr3_nt: TGTGCCAGCAGGACGGGACAGATGAACACTGAAGCTTTCTTT

j_call: TRBJ2-5
clone_size: NA
v_call: TRBV7-2
d_call: NA
cdr3_length: 14
cdr3_aa: CASSLAAVGETQYF
cdr3_nt: TGTGCCAGCAGCTTAGCTGCCGTTGGTGAGACCCAGTACTTC

j_call: TRBJ2-2
clone_size: NA
v_call: TRBV5-1
d_call: NA
cdr3_length: 14
cdr3_aa: CASSATSNTGELFF
cdr3_nt: TGCGCCAGCAGCGCCACAAGCAACACCGGGGAGCTGTTTTTT

j_call: TRBJ2-1
clone_size: NA
v_call: TRBV20-1
d_call: NA
cdr3_length: 11
cdr3_aa: CSANGHNEQFF
cdr3_nt: TGCAGTGCTAACGGGCACAATGAGCAGTTCTTC

j_call: TRBJ2-5
clone_size: NA
v_call: TRBV5-1
d_call: NA
cdr3_length: 14
cdr3_aa: CASSFGADQETQYF
cdr3_nt: TGCGCCAGCAGCTTTGGGGCAGACCAAGAGACCCAGTACTTC

j_call: TRBJ2-5
clone_size: NA
v_call: TRBV7-7
d_call: TRBD2
cdr3_length: 15
cdr3_aa: CASSLGGTSGETQYF
cdr3_nt: TGTGCCAGCAGCTTAGGAGGGACTAGCGGGGAGACCCAGTACTTC

j_call: TRBJ2-3
clone_size: NA
v_call: TRBV7-2
d_call: NA
cdr3_length: 14
cdr3_aa: CASSLTTGPHTQYF
cdr3_nt: TGTGCCAGCAGCTTAACGACAGGTCCCCATACGCAGTATTTT

j_call: TRBJ2-1
clone_size: NA
v_call: TRBV7-9
d_call: NA
cdr3_length: 16
cdr3_aa: CASSLEGGDSNNEQFF
cdr3_nt: TGTGCCAGCAGCTTAGAAGGAGGGGACAGTAACAATGAGCAGTTCTTC

j_call: TRBJ2-2
clone_size: NA
v_call: TRBV19
d_call: TRBD1
cdr3_length: 14
cdr3_aa: CASSNTGGTGELFF
cdr3_nt: TGTGCCAGTAGTAATACAGGGGGGACCGGGGAGCTGTTTTTT

j_call: TRBJ2-1
clone_size: once
v_call: TRBV18
d_call: TRBD2
cdr3_length: 15
cdr3_aa: CASSSRASGDNEQFF
cdr3_nt: TGTGCCAGCTCATCGCGGGCTAGCGGTGACAATGAGCAGTTCTTC

j_call: TRBJ1-5
clone_size: few
v_call: TRBV2
d_call: TRBD1
cdr3_length: 16
cdr3_aa: CASSEGQGGGNQPQHF
cdr3_nt: TGTGCCAGCAGTGAGGGACAGGGGGGAGGTAATCAGCCCCAGCATTTT

j_call: TRBJ2-3
clone_size: NA
v_call: TRBV4-3
d_call: TRBD1
cdr3_length: 14
cdr3_aa: CASSSGQGTDTQYF
cdr3_nt: TGCGCCAGCAGCTCTGGACAGGGCACAGATACGCAGTATTTT

j_call: TRBJ1-3
clone_size: NA
v_call: TRBV6-1
d_call: NA
cdr3_length: 15
cdr3_aa: CASSRDLLTGNTIYF
cdr3_nt: TGTGCCAGCAGCCGGGACCTACTTACTGGAAACACCATATATTTT

j_call: TRBJ1-6
clone_size: NA
v_call: TRBV25-1
d_call: TRBD1
cdr3_length: 15
cdr3_aa: CASSEDRGWNSPLHF
cdr3_nt: TGTGCCAGCAGTGAAGACAGGGGGTGGAATTCACCCCTCCACTTT

j_call: TRBJ2-3
clone_size: NA
v_call: TRBV7-8
d_call: NA
cdr3_length: 16
cdr3_aa: CASSSTGAPGADTQYF
cdr3_nt: TGTGCCAGCAGCTCGACAGGCGCGCCTGGGGCAGATACGCAGTATTTT

j_call: TRBJ1-2
clone_size: NA
v_call: TRBV2
d_call: NA
cdr3_length: 13
cdr3_aa: CASSPDSVYGYTF
cdr3_nt: TGTGCCAGCAGCCCTGACAGTGTCTATGGCTACACCTTC

j_call: TRBJ2-3
clone_size: NA
v_call: TRBV4-1
d_call: NA
cdr3_length: 15
cdr3_aa: CASSRALPSEDTQYF
cdr3_nt: TGCGCCAGCAGCCGGGCCTTACCTTCGGAAGATACGCAGTATTTT

j_call: TRBJ2-1
clone_size: NA
v_call: TRBV2
d_call: TRBD1
cdr3_length: 14
cdr3_aa: CASKEDRVSHEQFF
cdr3_nt: TGTGCCAGCAAAGAGGACAGGGTTAGTCATGAGCAGTTCTTC

j_call: TRBJ1-4
clone_size: NA
v_call: TRBV5-4
d_call: TRBD1
cdr3_length: 13
cdr3_aa: CASSLTGAEKLFF
cdr3_nt: TGTGCCAGCAGCTTGACAGGGGCTGAAAAACTGTTTTTT

j_call: TRBJ2-2
clone_size: NA
v_call: TRBV19
d_call: NA
cdr3_length: 16
cdr3_aa: CASTPGASANTGELFF
cdr3_nt: TGTGCCAGTACCCCGGGAGCATCCGCGAACACCGGGGAGCTGTTTTTT

j_call: TRBJ2-7
clone_size: NA
v_call: TRBV11-2
d_call: NA
cdr3_length: 16
cdr3_aa: CASSLDQGGHGYEQYF
cdr3_nt: TGTGCCAGCAGCTTAGATCAGGGGGGACACGGATACGAGCAGTACTTC

j_call: TRBJ1-3
clone_size: once
v_call: TRBV19
d_call: NA
cdr3_length: 15
cdr3_aa: CASSPQYHSGNTIYF
cdr3_nt: TGTGCCAGTAGTCCACAGTACCACTCTGGAAACACCATATATTTT

j_call: TRBJ1-5
clone_size: NA
v_call: TRBV19
d_call: NA
cdr3_length: 17
cdr3_aa: CASSIGPSWGSNQPQHF
cdr3_nt: TGTGCCAGTAGTATAGGCCCAAGTTGGGGGAGCAATCAGCCCCAGCATTTT

j_call: TRBJ1-2
clone_size: NA
v_call: TRBV19
d_call: NA
cdr3_length: 15
cdr3_aa: CASSTHRAQDYGYTF
cdr3_nt: TGTGCCAGTTCCACACACAGGGCCCAGGACTATGGCTACACCTTC

j_call: TRBJ1-6
clone_size: NA
v_call: TRBV6-6
d_call: TRBD1
cdr3_length: 14
cdr3_aa: CASKTGTGASPLHF
cdr3_nt: TGTGCCAGCAAGACCGGGACAGGGGCCTCACCCCTCCACTTT

j_call: TRBJ1-1
clone_size: few
v_call: TRBV7-2
d_call: TRBD1
cdr3_length: 14
cdr3_aa: CASSPRDRVTEAFF
cdr3_nt: TGTGCCAGCAGCCCGAGGGACAGGGTGACTGAAGCTTTCTTT

j_call: TRBJ1-2
clone_size: once
v_call: TRBV2
d_call: NA
cdr3_length: 13
cdr3_aa: CASSPLGKAGYTF
cdr3_nt: TGTGCCAGCAGTCCCCTTGGGAAGGCTGGCTACACCTTC

j_call: TRBJ2-3
clone_size: NA
v_call: TRBV28
d_call: TRBD2
cdr3_length: 15
cdr3_aa: CASSLGLAGFDTQYF
cdr3_nt: TGTGCCAGCAGCCTGGGACTAGCGGGGTTTGATACGCAGTATTTT

j_call: TRBJ1-1
clone_size: NA
v_call: TRBV6-6
d_call: NA
cdr3_length: 15
cdr3_aa: CASTYSGMGNTEAFF
cdr3_nt: TGTGCCAGCACCTATTCAGGGATGGGGAACACTGAAGCTTTCTTT

j_call: TRBJ2-3
clone_size: NA
v_call: TRBV28
d_call: TRBD2
cdr3_length: 16
cdr3_aa: CASSLRLGGSTDTQYF
cdr3_nt: TGTGCCAGCAGTTTAAGATTGGGGGGGAGCACAGATACGCAGTATTTT

j_call: TRBJ2-1
clone_size: NA
v_call: TRBV7-9
d_call: NA
cdr3_length: 12
cdr3_aa: CASSFSLNEQFF
cdr3_nt: TGTGCCAGCAGCTTCTCCTTAAATGAGCAGTTCTTC

j_call: TRBJ1-4
clone_size: few
v_call: TRBV5-1
d_call: NA
cdr3_length: 14
cdr3_aa: CASSYNSGNEKLFF
cdr3_nt: TGCGCCAGCAGTTACAATAGTGGGAATGAAAAACTGTTTTTT

j_call: TRBJ1-3
clone_size: NA
v_call: TRBV5-1
d_call: TRBD1
cdr3_length: 16
cdr3_aa: CASSLGTGDSGNTIYF
cdr3_nt: TGCGCCAGCAGCTTGGGGACAGGAGACTCTGGAAACACCATATATTTT

j_call: TRBJ2-3
clone_size: NA
v_call: TRBV5-1
d_call: NA
cdr3_length: 13
cdr3_aa: CASSVTSTDTQYF
cdr3_nt: TGCGCCAGCAGCGTCACTAGCACAGATACGCAGTATTTT

j_call: TRBJ1-4
clone_size: NA
v_call: TRBV10-2
d_call: TRBD1
cdr3_length: 15
cdr3_aa: CASSSRGTGGAKLFF
cdr3_nt: TGCGCCAGCAGTTCCCGGGGGACAGGGGGTGCAAAACTGTTTTTT

j_call: TRBJ1-5
clone_size: NA
v_call: TRBV19
d_call: NA
cdr3_length: 16
cdr3_aa: CASSGLTASGGQPQHF
cdr3_nt: TGTGCCAGTAGTGGGTTGACAGCCTCTGGTGGTCAGCCCCAGCATTTT

j_call: TRBJ1-3
clone_size: NA
v_call: TRBV6-5
d_call: NA
cdr3_length: 15
cdr3_aa: CATRRGGDSGNTIYF
cdr3_nt: TGTGCCACTCGTAGGGGGGGGGACTCTGGAAACACCATATATTTT

j_call: TRBJ1-6
clone_size: NA
v_call: TRBV2
d_call: NA
cdr3_length: 15
cdr3_aa: CASSVDPSGTSPLHF
cdr3_nt: TGTGCCAGCAGTGTCGATCCCTCAGGGACCTCACCCCTCCACTTT

j_call: TRBJ2-1
clone_size: once
v_call: TRBV18
d_call: NA
cdr3_length: 15
cdr3_aa: CASSPLAGSYNEQFF
cdr3_nt: TGTGCCAGCTCACCCCTAGCAGGCTCCTACAATGAGCAGTTCTTC

j_call: TRBJ2-5
clone_size: NA
v_call: TRBV4-1
d_call: TRBD1
cdr3_length: 18
cdr3_aa: CASSQRRGRSGAQETQYF
cdr3_nt: TGCGCCAGCAGCCAGCGTAGGGGGCGCTCAGGAGCCCAAGAGACCCAGTACTTC

j_call: TRBJ2-3
clone_size: NA
v_call: TRBV7-6
d_call: NA
cdr3_length: 15
cdr3_aa: CASSLQPTSTDTQYF
cdr3_nt: TGTGCCAGCAGCTTACAACCGACTAGCACAGATACGCAGTATTTT

j_call: TRBJ2-2
clone_size: NA
v_call: TRBV5-8
d_call: NA
cdr3_length: 14
cdr3_aa: CASSLVRRTGELFF
cdr3_nt: TGTGCCAGCAGCTTGGTGAGGAGAACCGGGGAGCTGTTTTTT

j_call: TRBJ2-2
clone_size: once
v_call: TRBV9
d_call: TRBD1
cdr3_length: 16
cdr3_aa: CASSRQGARGTGELFF
cdr3_nt: TGTGCCAGCAGCCGTCAGGGGGCGAGGGGCACCGGGGAGCTGTTTTTT

j_call: TRBJ2-2
clone_size: NA
v_call: TRBV28
d_call: TRBD1
cdr3_length: 16
cdr3_aa: CASSQSGTANTGELFF
cdr3_nt: TGTGCCAGCAGTCAATCCGGGACAGCGAACACCGGGGAGCTGTTTTTT

j_call: TRBJ1-2
clone_size: once
v_call: TRBV10-3
d_call: NA
cdr3_length: 13
cdr3_aa: CAISEWGMDGCTF
cdr3_nt: TGTGCCATCAGTGAATGGGGGATGGATGGCTGCACCTTC

j_call: TRBJ2-6
clone_size: few
v_call: TRBV7-2
d_call: NA
cdr3_length: 15
cdr3_aa: CASSSHSSGANVLTF
cdr3_nt: TGTGCCAGCAGCTCCCACAGCTCTGGGGCCAACGTCCTGACTTTC

j_call: TRBJ2-3
clone_size: NA
v_call: TRBV5-1
d_call: TRBD1
cdr3_length: 15
cdr3_aa: CASSLADRGTDTQYF
cdr3_nt: TGCGCCAGCAGCTTGGCCGACAGGGGTACAGATACGCAGTATTTT

j_call: TRBJ1-5
clone_size: NA
v_call: TRBV6-6
d_call: TRBD1
cdr3_length: 16
cdr3_aa: CASSYSGQGYNQPQHF
cdr3_nt: TGTGCCAGCAGTTACTCAGGACAGGGGTACAATCAGCCCCAGCATTTT

j_call: TRBJ1-3
clone_size: NA
v_call: TRBV7-2
d_call: NA
cdr3_length: 15
cdr3_aa: CASSLVSGTGNTIYF
cdr3_nt: TGTGCCAGCAGCTTAGTCTCGGGGACTGGAAACACCATATATTTT

j_call: TRBJ1-6
clone_size: few
v_call: TRBV6-5
d_call: TRBD1
cdr3_length: 15
cdr3_aa: CASTGTGGYNSPLHF
cdr3_nt: TGTGCCAGCACGGGGACAGGGGGGTATAATTCACCCCTCCACTTT